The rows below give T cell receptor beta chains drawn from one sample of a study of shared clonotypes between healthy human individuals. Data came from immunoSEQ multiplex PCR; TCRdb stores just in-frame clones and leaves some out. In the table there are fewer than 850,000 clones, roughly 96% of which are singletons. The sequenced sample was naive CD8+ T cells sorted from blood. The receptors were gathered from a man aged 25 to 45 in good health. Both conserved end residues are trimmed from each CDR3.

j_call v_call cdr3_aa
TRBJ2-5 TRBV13 ASGWNSQETQY
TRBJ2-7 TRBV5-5 ASSLGWAGVEQY
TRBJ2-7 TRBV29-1 SIATGTGGKGEQY
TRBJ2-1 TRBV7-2 ASSFLLAGGSYNEQF
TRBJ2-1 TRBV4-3 ASSQSLLGEGYDEQF
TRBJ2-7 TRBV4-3 ASSQDPIGDSYEQY
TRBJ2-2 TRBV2 ASGPRSGARSGELF
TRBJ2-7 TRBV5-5 ASRRGGLDYEQY
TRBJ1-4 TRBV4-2 ASSQEVDRAATNEKLF
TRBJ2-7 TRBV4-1 ASSQDHREYYEQY
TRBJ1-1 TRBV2 ATLGTAAEAF
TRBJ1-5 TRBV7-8 ASSPRQGNQPQH
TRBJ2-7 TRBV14 ASSQTSGFLGEQY
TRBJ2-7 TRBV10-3 AIGTGNSYEQY
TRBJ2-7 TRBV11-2 ASSFAAGVLYEQY
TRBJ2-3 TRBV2 ASSEGTGTADTQY
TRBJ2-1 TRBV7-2 ASSSSGWNEQF
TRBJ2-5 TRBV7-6 ASSSLAGGKETQY
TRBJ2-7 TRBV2 ASSDRYYEQY
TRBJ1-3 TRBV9 ASSVGTGRDRRNTIY
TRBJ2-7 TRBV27 ASSFPGRIYEQY
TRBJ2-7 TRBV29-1 SVELGRYEQY
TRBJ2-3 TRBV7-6 ASSLRAGEADTQY
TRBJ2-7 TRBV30 AWNRDSYEQY
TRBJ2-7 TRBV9 ASSVGGATYEQY
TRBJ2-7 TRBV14 ASSQGGRHHSYEQY
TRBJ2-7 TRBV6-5 ASSYSRDHEQY